The entry that follows covers one TCR beta chain sequence. Original processing methods: Amplification of reference gene primers was used by the study to estimate nucleated cell counts. TCRdb keeps only in-frame clones here, not all; method: immunoSEQ multiplex PCR. The V and J calls and clone size were taken over from that table, and D and trimming were inferred from the DNA. The table records about 240,000 clones, about 83% of them present only once. The data originate from a study of blood T cell repertoires in COVID-19. Overall study: T cells, B-cell-depleted T cells, or PBMCs provided the cDNA or gDNA that served as material.

Trimming took 6 bases from V and 6 from J, leaving 11 bases between them. The CDR3 contains 11 residues. The germline CDR1 and CDR2 sequences are DFQATT and SNEGSKA (reference sequence). V usage is TRBV20-1 and J usage is TRBJ1-2; TRBD1 is a possible D gene (6 bases). The clonotype was recovered from a man under 40 who had recovered from COVID-19. Sequencing was performed on peripheral blood. The CDR3 here is CSAQGGHGYTF. As DNA, the CDR3 is TGCAGTGCACAAGGGGGACATGGCTACACCTTC.